The sequence of this T cell receptor (beta chain) was determined in a study of T cells in localized non-small cell lung cancer (dated by TCRdb to 2020 to 2021). About the study as a whole: T cell repertoires of 200 to 250 early-stage NSCLC patients were analyzed, with tumors being compared against uninvolved tumor-adjacent lungs. The cohort was made up of roughly 250 treatment-naive NSCLC patients whose localized lung tumors had been resected. Of the NSCLC patients, around 130 were male and approximately 110 were female, and the mean age was approximately 66 years. The investigation overall reported the following: Longer overall survival was associated with higher T cell density in blood, whereas shorter survival was associated with higher clonality in adjacent lung. Because of the exploratory design, TCR variables were selected using unadjusted p-values without false-discovery rate correction. Because multi-region tumor sequencing was not done, intratumor heterogeneity could not be ruled out. Uninvolved tumor-adjacent lung showed the highest T cell clonality, higher than tumor, which suggests more focused antigenic responses in the uninvolved tumor-adjacent lung. A median of roughly 50 of the top 100 tumor clones turned up in the paired uninvolved adjacent lung, and 28 of those clones also ranked among the top 100 of that same adjacent lung.

The immunoSEQ Assay was used to sequence TCR beta CDR3 regions from DNA. Per the original workflow: T cell density was computed as TCR beta template counts normalized to usable DNA estimated by amplifying housekeeping genes. Using the preseqR package, richness was estimated by extrapolating to 120,000 templates for tissue samples and 400,000 templates for PBMC samples. Clonality was defined as one minus Pielou's evenness. Tissue-enriched TCRs were identified by differential abundance testing using productive amino-acid clonotypes, minimum total count 5 and alpha 0.1. The Jaccard Index and the Morisita Overlap Index were used to measure repertoire overlap between compartments. TCR beta CDR3s were clustered by GLIPH together with public tetramer-defined viral CDR3s, and at least three viral sequences plus V-gene enrichment were required for viral motifs. The clones in this table, taken by TCRdb from immuneACCESS, are in-frame only. Not every clone is retained; where verified, under half of the shortfall comes from an unresolved V gene, and the cause of the rest is unknown. V and J calls and clone size are those listed in that table; D and trimming were worked out from the DNA. This sample gives 1,500 to 2,000 clones in total; roughly two fifths of them show up just once. About a tenth of the sample goes to the ten largest clones.

V loses 5 bases at its end and J loses 5 bases; junction bases beyond the gene matches: 16. The CDR3 runs 17 amino acids, cysteine and phenylalanine included. Only the CDR3 region is kept as DNA, spanning 51 bases read in frame from base 1. CDR1 and CDR2, per the germline V gene, are SGHNT and YENEEA. At diagnosis, peripheral blood, uninvolved tumor-adjacent lung and tumor were collected and stored as a combination of fresh-frozen and FFPE material. As for this clone: What antigen it recognizes has not been identified. No clone much larger than this one lies a single base away; base qualities are absent.

The chain links TRBV11-3 with TRBJ1-1, with 8 bases aligning to TRBD1. This sequence was found in a woman aged 35 to 69 with stage I lung adenocarcinoma. Sequences were derived from lung tumor tissue, sampled before any cancer treatment. The CDR3 protein: CASSLSSRHRGWTEAFF. Here is the DNA: TGTGCCAGCAGCCTCTCTTCTCGTCACAGGGGGTGGACTGAAGCTTTCTTT.